This record concerns one T cell receptor beta chain sequence. Trimming took 5 bases from V and 1 from J, leaving 13 bases between them. Germline V gene sequence: CDR1 SQVTM, CDR2 ANQGSEA. CDR3 size: 14 residues. The cohort comprised adults aged about 18 to 100 years residing in 24 US areas. Participants' own reports of clinical history determined their cohort assignment. The record originates from a study of blood T cell repertoires in COVID-19. Turning to the study itself: Researchers got acute and convalescent COVID-19 samples from the United States, Italy and Spain. PBMCs, B-cell-depleted T cells, or T cells were the source of the cDNA or gDNA that made up the material.

The table came from immunoSEQ multiplex PCR; TCRdb's copy has only in-frame clones and leaves some out. The sample consists of around 130,000 clones, roughly four fifths of them appearing once. The sample taken for sequencing was PBMCs or T cells enriched from blood (not recorded which). The V and J genes are TRBV29-1 and TRBJ2-3, with a tentative D call TRBD2 (6 bases). The clonotype originates from a woman in her forties or fifties with acute COVID-19. This chain's CDR3 is CSVLRDSRTDTQYF. CDR3 sequence (DNA): TGCAGCGTTCTCCGGGACTCGCGCACAGATACGCAGTATTTT.